What follows is one T cell receptor beta chain and its context. The data originate from a study of CD8 T cells in Susac syndrome. The CDR3 runs to 15 residues. V was trimmed by 7 bases and J by 2 bases, leaving 17 bases between them. Roughly 0.45 to 1 ug RNA was reverse transcribed with random hexamers. TCRdb called the immunoSEQ multiplex PCR reads again in MiXCR, with one record for every CDR3 protein. This table has some 130,000 distinct CDR3 sequences, under 95% appearing once. Material for sequencing was CD8+ T cells from PBMCs. The origin of this receptor is a human donor with multiple sclerosis. V gene TRBV12-3 or TRBV12-4 combines with J gene TRBJ1-2; D is uncertain. DNA for the CDR3: TGTGCCAGCACCCTCTCGACTTACCTGAACTATGGCTACACCTTC. It translates to CASTLSTYLNYGYTF.